This T cell receptor beta chain stems from a study of identifying expanded T cells in peripheral blood. Study conclusions and caveats: Over about two and four weeks, about 17 and 20 clones changed, versus 1.2 between replicates. Variance in clone template counts between approximately two-week samples significantly increased with total template count across all healthy donors.

This clone counts as medium-sized (0.01 to 0.1%). Antigen specificity is unknown. V lost 8 bases, J lost 2 bases, and 2 bases stayed unmatched. This CDR3 has 13 amino acids. Germline lookup yields CDR1 MGHRA and CDR2 YSYEKL. The repertoire was sequenced with immunoSEQ multiplex PCR; TCRdb's copy has only in-frame clones and lacks some. Counted here are tens of thousands of clones, 89% occurring once; the ten biggest clones make up about 3%. Collection occurred without any documented infections or immune events in donors. The receptor's source is a person between 18 and 75 years old in good health. The sequenced sample was blood. The chain joins TRBV4-1 to TRBJ1-3, with 8 nucleotides matching TRBD1. The CDR3 loop reads CASADRAGNTIYF. The CDR3 DNA reads as TGCGCCAGCGCGGACAGGGCTGGAAACACCATATATTTT.